The next 20 T cell receptor beta chains were all read from a single sample in a study of blood T cells in healthy people across ages. A J-beta primer mix and a sample-barcoded 5' primer were used in a second PCR of about 7 to 12 cycles. TCRdb ran MiXCR on the 5' RACE reads and lists one entry per CDR3 protein. The table shows 1.8 million or so distinct CDR3 sequences, with about two fifths occurring only once. The sequenced sample consisted of blood. The source is a human donor in good health.

The chain recombines TRBV6-6 with TRBJ1-2; D is unresolved. The CDR3 spans 13 residues. The germline V gene has CDR1 MNHNY and CDR2 SVGAGI (reference sequence). Between the trimmed V and J ends, which lost 7 bases and 4 bases, there was a span of 13 bases. In DNA, the CDR3 is TGTGCCAGCACGGACGGAAATTCCTATGGCTACACCTTC. It is translated as CASTDGNSYGYTF.

CDR3: CSATLAAYFSYNEQFF. Here the CDR3 DNA reads TGCAGTGCTACTCTAGCGGCCTATTTCTCCTACAATGAGCAGTTCTTC. V is TRBV20-1 and J is TRBJ2-1, with 7 positions matching TRBD2. CDR1 and CDR2 from the germline V gene are DFQATT and SNEGSKA (reference sequence). The CDR3 loop spans 16 amino acids. V dropped 4 bases and J dropped 0; count of bases not matched to a gene: 9.

In DNA form, the CDR3 reads TGTGCCAGCAGTTCTTCAGGGGAATACGAGCAGTACTTC. Translating gives CASSSSGEYEQYF. The genes are TRBV28 and TRBJ2-7; maybe TRBD1 (6 bases). The CDR3 is 13 amino acids. CDR1 and CDR2 (germline): MDHEN, SYDVKM. V dropped 4 bases and J dropped 4 bases, with 11 bases sitting between them.

The chain employs TRBV6-1 and TRBJ1-1; 8 nucleotides agree with TRBD1. J lost 5 bases, V lost 0 bases, and 11 bases had no gene match. The CDR3 contains 17 residues. The V gene's germline CDR1 is MNHNS and CDR2 SASEGT. In DNA, the CDR3 is TGTGCCAGCAGTGAAGCGGACAGGGAGCTGGTGAGAACTGAAGCTTTCTTT. This codes for CASSEADRELVRTEAFF.

The chain uses TRBV3-1 and TRBJ1-1; D is unresolved. Germline V gene lookup returns CDR1 LGHDT and CDR2 YNNKEL (reference sequence). V lost 4 bases to trimming and J lost 5 bases, with 14 bases between them. This CDR3 contains 14 residues. CDR3 sequence: CASSPTQAQTEAFF. CDR3 DNA: TGTGCCAGCAGCCCCACCCAGGCGCAGACTGAAGCTTTCTTT.

For the CDR3, the DNA is TGTGCCAGCAGTTGGCACGGGGCCGGTCAGCCCCAGCATTTT. This gives the protein CASSWHGAGQPQHF. The chain combines TRBV28 with TRBJ1-5; maybe TRBD1 (5 bases). Trimming shortened V by 4 bases and J by 6 bases, and 13 bases separated the two germline ends. This CDR3 is built from 14 residues. The V gene's germline CDR1 is MDHEN and CDR2 SYDVKM.

The sample holds one count of this clonotype. The chain employs TRBV6-6 and TRBJ2-4, with 7 bases that match TRBD2. Trimming took 3 bases from V and 8 from J; bases not matched to a gene: 13. The CDR3 consists of 16 residues. CDR1 and CDR2 from the germline V gene are MNHNY and SVGAGI (reference sequence). CDR3 nucleotides: TGTGCCAGCAGTTATCGAGTACTGAGGGAGGGATACATTCAGTACTTC. It translates to CASSYRVLREGYIQYF.

V and J are TRBV25-1 and TRBJ1-6; a possible D gene is TRBD1 (5 bases). CDR3 length: 14 amino acids. Germline values: CDR1 MGHDK, CDR2 SYGVNS. V was clipped by 5 bases and J by 4 bases, with 9 bases between them. The CDR3 nucleotides read TGTGCCAGCAGTAGCAGGGCGTATAATTCACCCCTCCACTTT. Its translation is CASSSRAYNSPLHF.

On this clonotype itself: One junction end does not reproduce the germline sequence, and a read error may be involved. This chain joins TRBV7-9 and TRBJ2-3; 7 bases are a match to TRBD2. The length of the CDR3 is 15 residues. Germline V gene data show CDR1 as SEHNR and CDR2 as FQNEAQ (reference sequence). CDR3 nucleotide sequence: TGTGCCAGCAGCCCCCCCTCGACTAGCACAGATGCGCAGTATTTT. It is translated as CASSPPSTSTDAQYF.

This clonotype was detected a few times. V gene TRBV12-3 or TRBV12-4 combines with J gene TRBJ2-1, with TRBD2 identical over 7 bases. The trim removed 3 bases at V and 2 bases at J, leaving 7 bases unmatched. The CDR3 extends over 16 amino acids. Written as DNA, the CDR3 is TGTGCCAGCAGTTTGGGGAGGGACGGAGCCTACAATGAGCAGTTCTTC. Translation gives CASSLGRDGAYNEQFF.

This chain uses TRBV12-3 or TRBV12-4 with TRBJ2-3, with D possibly being TRBD2 (6 bases). The CDR3 runs to 14 residues. V lost 7 bases to trimming and J lost 4 bases, with 15 bases between them. The CDR3 DNA sequence: TGTGCCAGCATCCTTAGCGGTCGTGCAGATACGCAGTATTTT. Protein product: CASILSGRADTQYF.

This clonotype was observed a handful of times. This chain joins TRBV19 and TRBJ1-2; D remains unclear. The CDR3 covers 11 residues. Germline CDR1 is LNHDA and CDR2 is SQIVND (reference sequence). CDR3 bases: TGTGCGAGCGGGCCGTACTATGGCTACACCTTC. This translates into CASGPYYGYTF.

The chain joins TRBV9 to TRBJ2-1; D is unclear. Germline V gene lookup returns CDR1 SGDLS and CDR2 YYNGEE. Trimming removed 3 bases at V and 0 bases at J, with 10 bases between. This CDR3 contains 15 residues. The CDR3: CASSALMSSYNEQFF. For the CDR3, the DNA is TGTGCCAGCAGCGCCCTAATGAGCTCCTACAATGAGCAGTTCTTC. Full variable domain (missing parts from reference TRBV9 and TRBJ2-1): DSGVTQTPKHLITATGQRVTLRCSPRSGDLSVYWYQQSLDQGLQFLIQYYNGEERAKGNILERFSAQQFPDLHSELNLSSLELGDSALYFCASSALMSSYNEQFFGPGTRLTVL.

The chain carries TRBV7-2 and TRBJ2-5, with 7 nucleotides matching TRBD2. The germline V gene has CDR1 SGHTA and CDR2 FQGNSA. CDR3 size: 16 residues. J gave up 1 base and V 7 bases, and 12 bases lay outside the gene matches. Here the CDR3 DNA reads TGTGCCAGCACCCTAGGGAGGGGTCGGATCCAAGAGACCCAGTACTTC. It yields the protein CASTLGRGRIQETQYF. Filled out from reference TRBV7-2 and TRBJ2-5, the complete variable domain reads GAGVSQSPSNKVTEKGKDVELRCDPISGHTALYWYRQSLGQGLEFLIYFQGNSAPDKSGLPSDRFSAERTGGSVSTLTIQRTQQEDSAVYLCASTLGRGRIQETQYFGPGTRLLVL.

This clonotype has ten or more counts. V usage is TRBV14 and J usage is TRBJ2-3; D unclear. CDR3 length equals 11 residues. Germline V gives CDR1 SGHDN, CDR2 FVKESK. Trimming pared 6 bases from V and 5 bases from J, leaving 6 bases between. The CDR3 spells CASSNLDTQYF. The CDR3 DNA reads as TGTGCCAGCAGTAACTTAGATACGCAGTATTTT.

CDR3 bases: TGTGCCAGCAGTCGGGGAGCGCGTGCCGCTGAAGCTTTCTTT. Encoded protein: CASSRGARAAEAFF. The V and J genes are TRBV7-2 and TRBJ1-1; no definite D call. Germline-derived CDR1 and CDR2 are SGHTA and FQGNSA. This CDR3 contains 14 residues. The V end lost 6 bases, the J end lost 6 bases, and 17 bases lay between the germline ends.

Only a few counts were recorded for this clonotype. The J gene is TRBJ2-1, the V gene TRBV9; 9 nucleotides line up with TRBD2. The V gene end was trimmed by 4 bases and the J gene end by 9 bases; junction bases not matched to a gene: 11. Germline V gene sequence: CDR1 SGDLS, CDR2 YYNGEE. The CDR3 totals 15 residues. In DNA form, the CDR3 reads TGTGCCAGCAGCATCCCAGCGGGGGGCCCCTCTGAGCAGTTCTTC. Residues: CASSIPAGGPSEQFF.

CDR3 nucleotides: TGTGCCAGCAGCTTATTCCTGCAGGGGGCGAGGGAAAAACTGTTTTTT. As protein: CASSLFLQGAREKLFF. The gene calls are TRBV7-8 and TRBJ1-4; 8 bases align to TRBD1. The germline CDR1 and CDR2 sequences are SGHVS and FQNEAQ. The CDR3 consists of 16 residues. V shed 2 bases, J shed 8 bases, and the junction held 10 bases outside the gene matches.

The rearrangement joins TRBV21-1 to TRBJ2-1; the DNA was not compared with TRBD2, the D call given in the table. TRBV21-1 is marked as a pseudogene. CDR3 length: 18 residues. The DNA of the CDR3 is TGTGCCAGCAGCTACCCCTCCAGGACTAGCGGGGGGTCGGTTGAGCAGTTCTTC. Its translation: CASSYPSRTSGGSVEQFF.

The genes are TRBV5-5 and TRBJ1-1; tentatively, D is TRBD1 (5 bases). The germline gives CDR1 SGHKS, CDR2 YYEKEE (reference sequence). The germline V and J ends were trimmed by 0 bases and 3 bases, with 12 bases remaining between them. CDR3 length equals 15 residues. The DNA of the CDR3 is TGTGCCAGCAGCTTGGATAGCCAGGGTTACACTGAAGCTTTCTTT. As protein: CASSLDSQGYTEAFF.